Listed here is a single T cell receptor beta chain. This sample was included in a study of OX40 agonist ivuxolimab in advanced cancers. The overall study: Hepatocellular carcinoma, melanoma, renal cell or head and neck cancer was diagnosed in the dose-escalation patients. Three patients, one with hepatocellular carcinoma and two with cutaneous melanoma, responded partially.

The method was immunoSEQ multiplex PCR; TCRdb's version includes in-frame clones alone and lacks a portion of them. This repertoire shows about 22,000 clones, approximately 86% found once; its top ten account for roughly 25%. The receptor was isolated from an adult with an advanced solid tumor such as melanoma, head and neck, liver or kidney cancer. This material consisted of CD4+ or CD8+ T cells sorted from blood, taken in a trial of the OX40 agonist ivuxolimab.

The CDR3 is CASKTGPSNEQFF. The CDR3 DNA follows: TGTGCCAGCAAAACGGGACCGAGCAATGAGCAGTTCTTC. The chain has TRBV6-5 and TRBJ2-1; D is perhaps TRBD1 or TRBD2 (5 bases each). The CDR3 is 13 amino acids. Germline assignment: CDR1 MNHEY and CDR2 SVGAGI. Between the trimmed V and J ends, which lost 7 bases and 6 bases, there was a span of 13 bases.